The clone carrying this TCR beta chain appeared a few times. No antigen is known for it. The data were obtained in a study of cytomegalovirus exposure and HLA in healthy donors. Use of 60 Vbeta and 13 Jbeta primers characterized the PCR. Methods used by the authors: Per a later analysis, the number of unique TCR beta chains was about 80 million, of which about 11 million were shared. Libraries were prepared by immunoSEQ multiplex PCR; TCRdb keeps only in-frame clonotypes and omits some of them. The V and J calls and clone size were taken over from that table, and D and trimming were inferred from the DNA. Of roughly 160,000 clones in the sample, 60% to 80% were seen once. Points from the study as a whole: Association of a missense DCLRE1C variant with TCR beta V- and J-gene trimming was reported in a later analysis.

The TCR originated in a woman in her thirties or forties in good health and CMV-seropositive. Material: PBMCs.

CDR3 DNA sequence: TGTGCCAGCAGCAAAGGATTCGAGGGGAACACCGGGGAGCTGTTTTTT. Translation: CASSKGFEGNTGELFF. This chain joins TRBV21-1 and TRBJ2-2; the table names TRBD2, a call not compared with the DNA. TRBV21-1 is a known pseudogene. The length of the CDR3 is 16 residues.